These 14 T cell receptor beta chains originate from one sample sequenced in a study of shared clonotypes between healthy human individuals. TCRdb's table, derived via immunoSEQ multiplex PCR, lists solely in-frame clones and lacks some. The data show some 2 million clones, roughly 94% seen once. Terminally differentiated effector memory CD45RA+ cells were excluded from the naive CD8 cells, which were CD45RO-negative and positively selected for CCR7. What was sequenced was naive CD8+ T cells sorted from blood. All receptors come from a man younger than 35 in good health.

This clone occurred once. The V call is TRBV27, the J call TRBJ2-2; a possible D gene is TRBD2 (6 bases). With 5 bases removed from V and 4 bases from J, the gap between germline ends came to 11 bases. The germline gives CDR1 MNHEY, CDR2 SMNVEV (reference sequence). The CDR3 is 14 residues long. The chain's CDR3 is CASSPGLITGELFF. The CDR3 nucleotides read TGTGCCAGCAGTCCGGGACTGATCACCGGGGAGCTGTTTTTT.

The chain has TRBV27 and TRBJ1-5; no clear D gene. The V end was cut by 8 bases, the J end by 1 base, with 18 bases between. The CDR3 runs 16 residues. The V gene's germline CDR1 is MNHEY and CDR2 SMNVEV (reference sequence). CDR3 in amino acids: CASGLGPGGSNQPQHF. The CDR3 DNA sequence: TGTGCCAGCGGATTGGGTCCGGGTGGGAGCAATCAGCCCCAGCATTTT.

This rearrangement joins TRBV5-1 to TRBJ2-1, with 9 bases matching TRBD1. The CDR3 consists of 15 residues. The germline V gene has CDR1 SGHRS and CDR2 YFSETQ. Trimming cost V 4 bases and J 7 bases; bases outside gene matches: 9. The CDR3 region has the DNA TGCGCCAGCAGCCTACAACGGGACAGGGCAAATGAGCAGTTCTTC. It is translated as CASSLQRDRANEQFF.

CDR3 in DNA: TGTGCCAGCAGTGAAGTAACAGGGGCCTACTACGAGCAGTACTTC. This gives the protein CASSEVTGAYYEQYF. The J gene is TRBJ2-7, the V gene TRBV2; 7 positions agree with TRBD1. Germline V gives CDR1 SNHLY, CDR2 FYNNEI. J was trimmed by 3 bases and V by 1 base; bases with no gene match: 6. The CDR3 covers 15 residues. The whole variable domain, filled in from reference TRBV2 and TRBJ2-7, reads EPEVTQTPSHQVTQMGQEVILRCVPISNHLYFYWYRQILGQKVEFLVSFYNNEISEKSEIFDDQFSVERPDGSNFTLKIRSTKLEDSAMYFCASSEVTGAYYEQYFGPGTRLTVT.

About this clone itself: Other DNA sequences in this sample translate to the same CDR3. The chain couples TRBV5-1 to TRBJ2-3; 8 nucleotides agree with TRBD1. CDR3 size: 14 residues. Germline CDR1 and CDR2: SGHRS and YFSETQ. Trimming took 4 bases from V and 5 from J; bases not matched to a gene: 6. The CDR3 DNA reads TGCGCCAGCAGCCCCGGACAGGGAGGAGATACGCAGTATTTT. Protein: CASSPGQGGDTQYF.

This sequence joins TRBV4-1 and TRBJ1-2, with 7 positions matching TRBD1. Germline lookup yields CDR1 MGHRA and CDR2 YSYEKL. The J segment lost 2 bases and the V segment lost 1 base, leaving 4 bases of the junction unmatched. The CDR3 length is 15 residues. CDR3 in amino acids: CASSQAIQGNYGYTF. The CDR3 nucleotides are TGCGCCAGCAGCCAAGCGATACAGGGGAACTATGGCTACACCTTC.

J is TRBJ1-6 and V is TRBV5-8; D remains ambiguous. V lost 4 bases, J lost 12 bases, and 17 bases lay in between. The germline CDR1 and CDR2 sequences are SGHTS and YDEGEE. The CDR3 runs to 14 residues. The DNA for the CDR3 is TGTGCCAGCAGCCCTACCGGGGAATACGAACCCCTCCACTTT. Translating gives CASSPTGEYEPLHF.

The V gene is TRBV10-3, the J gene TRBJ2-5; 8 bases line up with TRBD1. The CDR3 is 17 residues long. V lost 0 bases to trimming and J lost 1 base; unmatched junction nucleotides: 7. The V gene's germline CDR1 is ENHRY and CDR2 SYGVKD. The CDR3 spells CAISESGTGGFQETQYF. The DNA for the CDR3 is TGTGCCATCAGTGAGTCCGGGACAGGTGGGTTCCAAGAGACCCAGTACTTC.

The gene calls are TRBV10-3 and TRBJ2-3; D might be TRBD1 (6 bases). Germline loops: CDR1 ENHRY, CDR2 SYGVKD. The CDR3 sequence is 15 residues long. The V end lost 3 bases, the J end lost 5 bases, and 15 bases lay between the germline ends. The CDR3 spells CAISEGYRERDTQYF. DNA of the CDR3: TGTGCCATCAGTGAAGGGTACAGGGAGAGAGATACGCAGTATTTT.

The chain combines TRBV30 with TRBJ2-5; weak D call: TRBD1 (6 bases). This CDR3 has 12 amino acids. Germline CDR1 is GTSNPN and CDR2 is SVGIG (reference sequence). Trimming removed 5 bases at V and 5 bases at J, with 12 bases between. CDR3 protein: CAWQGQGETQYF. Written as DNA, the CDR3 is TGTGCCTGGCAGGGGCAAGGGGAGACCCAGTACTTC.

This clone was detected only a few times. CDR3 nucleotide sequence: TGTGCCAGCAGTCTACCCGACAGGGCGTATGGCTACACCTTC. It encodes CASSLPDRAYGYTF. The chain links TRBV6-6 to TRBJ1-2; the match to TRBD1 covers 7 bases. This CDR3 has 14 amino acids. V was pared by 5 bases and J by 5 bases, with 8 bases of the junction left unmatched. CDR1 MNHNY and CDR2 SVGAGI come from the germline V gene (reference sequence).

The DNA for the CDR3 is TGTGCCAGCAGCATAGCGGGAGGAACCTACAATGAGCAGTTCTTC. It codes for CASSIAGGTYNEQFF. The V and J genes are TRBV5-4 and TRBJ2-1; 10 bases are a match to TRBD2. Germline trimming cut 4 bases from V and 2 bases from J; bases unmatched to any gene: 3. The germline CDR1 and CDR2 sequences are SGHNT and YYREEE (reference sequence). There are 15 residues in the CDR3.

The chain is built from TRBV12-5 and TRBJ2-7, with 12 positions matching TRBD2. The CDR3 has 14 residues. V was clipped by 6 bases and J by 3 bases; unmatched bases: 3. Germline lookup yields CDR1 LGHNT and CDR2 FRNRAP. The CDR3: CASGATSGSYEQYF. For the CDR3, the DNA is TGTGCTAGTGGGGCGACTAGCGGGAGCTACGAGCAGTACTTC. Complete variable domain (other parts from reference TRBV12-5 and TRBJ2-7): DARVTQTPRHKVTEMGQEVTMRCQPILGHNTVFWYRQTMMQGLELLAYFRNRAPLDDSGMPKDRFSAEMPDATLATLKIQPSEPRDSAVYFCASGATSGSYEQYFGPGTRLTVT.

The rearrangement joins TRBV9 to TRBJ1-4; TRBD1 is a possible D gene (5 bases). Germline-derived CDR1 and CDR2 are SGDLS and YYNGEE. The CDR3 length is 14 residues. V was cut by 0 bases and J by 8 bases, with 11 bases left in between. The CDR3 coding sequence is TGTGCCAGCAGCGTAGGAGGGGAGGAGGAAAAACTGTTTTTT. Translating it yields CASSVGGEEEKLFF.